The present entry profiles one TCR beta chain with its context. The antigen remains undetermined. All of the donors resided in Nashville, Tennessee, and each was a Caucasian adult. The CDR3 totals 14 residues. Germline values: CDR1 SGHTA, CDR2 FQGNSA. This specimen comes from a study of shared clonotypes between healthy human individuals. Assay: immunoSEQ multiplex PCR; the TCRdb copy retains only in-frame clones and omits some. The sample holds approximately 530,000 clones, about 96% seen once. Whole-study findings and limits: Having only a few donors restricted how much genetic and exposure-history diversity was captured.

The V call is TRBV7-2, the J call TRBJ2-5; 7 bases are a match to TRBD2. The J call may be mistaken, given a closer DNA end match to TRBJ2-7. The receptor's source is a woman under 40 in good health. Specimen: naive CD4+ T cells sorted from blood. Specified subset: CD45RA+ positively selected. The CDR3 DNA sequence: TGTGCCAGCAGAACCGGGGGGAGCTCCTACGAGCAGTACTTC. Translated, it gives CASRTGGSSYEQYF.